This record covers a single T cell receptor (beta chain). As yet, its antigen is unknown. This sample was taken from a study of CXCR3-negative and CXCR3-positive naive CD8 T cells. Overall study results and limits: CXCR3-positive naive cells had more hydrophobic TRB CDR3s than CXCR3-negative naive cells. Unlike memory cells, which differed, naive CXCR3-negative and CXCR3-positive cells had similar TRBV-TRBJ usage.

The authors prepared UMI-labeled TRB cDNA libraries by 5' RACE. TCRdb re-called the 5' RACE reads; every CDR3 protein appears as one record, without DNA. The sample shows about 89,000 distinct CDR3 sequences, and around 0.53% sits with its ten largest clones. CDR1 and CDR2 (germline): MDHEN, SYDVKM. The CDR3 length is 17 residues. The specimen was naive CXCR3+ CD8+ T cells from blood. This sample's subset: CD45RO-CCR7+CD27+CD95- naive CD8+ T cells expressing CXCR3 (TNR3+). This TCR derives from a human donor in good health. Some clones in this sample may be carry-over from other donors' samples. The chain employs TRBV28 and TRBJ2-3. The CDR3 sequence is CASSYPTHHASTDTQYF.